The present TCR beta chain was sequenced within a study of blood T cells in healthy people across ages. Study overall: About one barcoded TCR beta cDNA was captured per two T cells.

Alongside a J-beta primer mix, a sample-barcoded 5' primer served in a second PCR lasting roughly 6 to 11 cycles. No fewer than 2.5 million CDR3-containing paired-end reads came from each sample. TCRdb called the 5' RACE reads again in MiXCR, with one record for every CDR3 protein. The table has approximately 1.5 million distinct CDR3 sequences, roughly 43% seen once. The J segment lost 0 bases and the V segment lost 3 bases, leaving 3 bases of the junction unmatched. The germline CDR1 and CDR2 sequences are SQVTM and ANQGSEA. This CDR3 is 14 amino acids long. This clonotype has more than one count but fewer than ten. Its antigen is not known. Overall study results and limits: Age showed a roughly linear inverse relationship with TCR beta diversity per million T cells. Donors of long life had a larger count of naive CD4+ cells and greater diversity than aged donors.

Input material: blood. The rearrangement uses TRBV29-1 and TRBJ1-1; TRBD1 matches at 8 bases. The clonotype originates from a woman under 30 in good health. Here the CDR3 DNA reads TGCAGCGTTGATGCGACAGGGGTGAACACTGAAGCTTTCTTT. Amino acids: CSVDATGVNTEAFF.